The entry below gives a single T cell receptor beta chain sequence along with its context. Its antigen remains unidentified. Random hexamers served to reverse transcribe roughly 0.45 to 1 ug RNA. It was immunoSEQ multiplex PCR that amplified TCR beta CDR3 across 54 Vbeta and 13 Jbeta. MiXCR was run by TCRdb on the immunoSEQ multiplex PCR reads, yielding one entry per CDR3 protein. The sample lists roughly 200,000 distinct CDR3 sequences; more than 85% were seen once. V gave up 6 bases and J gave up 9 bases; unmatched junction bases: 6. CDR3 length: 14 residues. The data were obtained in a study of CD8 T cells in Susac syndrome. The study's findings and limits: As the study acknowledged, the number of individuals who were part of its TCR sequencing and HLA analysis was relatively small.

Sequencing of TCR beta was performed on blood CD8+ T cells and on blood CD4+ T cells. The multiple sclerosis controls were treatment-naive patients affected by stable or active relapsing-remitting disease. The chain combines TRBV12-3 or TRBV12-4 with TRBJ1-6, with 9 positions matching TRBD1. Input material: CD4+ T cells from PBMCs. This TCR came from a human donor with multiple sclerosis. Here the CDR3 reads CASSTGGGSSPLHF. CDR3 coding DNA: TGTGCCAGCAGCACAGGGGGCGGCAGTTCACCCCTCCACTTT.